The present TCR beta chain was sequenced within a study of blood T cell repertoires in COVID-19. V lost 7 bases, J lost 3 bases, and 15 bases stayed unmatched. The CDR3 has 17 residues. Looked up from germline, CDR1 is MNHEY and CDR2 is SVGEGT. Profiled with immunoSEQ multiplex PCR; TCRdb holds only in-frame clones, not every one. Among over 85,000 clones listed, about 79% were seen once. The origin of this receptor is a man aged 60-69 years with acute or convalescent COVID-19. V and J are TRBV6-2 or TRBV6-3 and TRBJ2-3; 8 bases agree with TRBD2. Sequenced input: peripheral blood. The chain's CDR3 is CASNPRSGGAETDTQYF. The CDR3 DNA reads as TGTGCCAGCAACCCCAGGTCGGGGGGGGCCGAAACAGATACGCAGTATTTT.